These 20 T cell receptor beta chains were all obtained from the same sample, sequenced in a study of blood T cell repertoires in COVID-19 (dated by TCRdb to 2018 to 2020). The library was generated by the immunoSEQ multiplex PCR assay. This immuneACCESS table, as held by TCRdb, lists in-frame sequences with V and J called but not all clones. Of the missing ones, under half trace to an unresolved V gene in checked studies; the others have no known cause. The sample table records a few hundred thousand clones; more than 75% of these occur just once. The ten largest clonotypes hold 6.6% of the sample. The sample taken for sequencing was PBMCs or T cells enriched from blood (not recorded which). These TCRs come from a woman between 50 and 59 years old who had been exposed to COVID-19.

The rearrangement uses TRBV28 and TRBJ1-6; TRBD1 matches at 7 bases. Trimming took 6 bases from V and 8 from J; bases not matched to a gene: 10. Per germline, CDR1 MDHEN and CDR2 SYDVKM. This CDR3 has 15 residues. The CDR3 sequence is CASSLPGQSHSPLHF. CDR3 nucleotide sequence: TGTGCCAGCAGCCTACCGGGACAGAGCCATTCACCCCTCCACTTT. Variable domain in full (rest from reference TRBV28 and TRBJ1-6): DVKVTQSSRYLVKRTGEKVFLECVQDMDHENMFWYRQDPGLGLRLIYFSYDVKMKEKGDIPEGYSVSREKKERFSLILESASTNQTSMYLCASSLPGQSHSPLHFGNGTRLTVT.

This chain joins TRBV19 and TRBJ2-7; 8 positions match TRBD1. The CDR3 totals 15 residues. The germline V gene has CDR1 LNHDA and CDR2 SQIVND (reference sequence). The V gene end was trimmed by 1 base and the J gene end by 3 bases; junction bases not matched to a gene: 5. The CDR3 loop is CASSIGAGGGYEQYF. The CDR3 coding sequence is TGTGCCAGTAGTATAGGGGCAGGGGGCGGCTACGAGCAGTACTTC.

There are a few counts of this clone. The chain has TRBV6-5 and TRBJ2-1, with D perhaps matching TRBD1 (8 bases). Trimming pared 8 bases from V and 4 bases from J, leaving 15 bases between. This CDR3 has 14 residues. Germline values: CDR1 MNHEY, CDR2 SVGAGI. The CDR3 sequence: CASGRDRIYNEQFF. CDR3 DNA: TGTGCCAGCGGGAGGGACAGGATATACAATGAGCAGTTCTTC.

This chain joins TRBV14 and TRBJ2-2; TRBD2 might be the D (5 bases). The ends were cut back, 0 bases at V and 9 bases at J, with 11 bases in the middle. The CDR3 is 14 amino acids. The V gene's germline CDR1 is SGHDN and CDR2 FVKESK. CDR3 sequence (DNA): TGTGCCAGCAGCCAAGATGTAGGGAGCCGGGAGCTGTTTTTT. Protein: CASSQDVGSRELFF. Complete variable domain (other parts from reference TRBV14 and TRBJ2-2): EAGVTQFPSHSVIEKGQTVTLRCDPISGHDNLYWYRRVMGKEIKFLLHFVKESKQDESGMPNNRFLAERTGGTYSTLKVQPAELEDSGVYFCASSQDVGSRELFFGEGSRLTVL.

J is TRBJ1-3 and V is TRBV11-2; D may be TRBD1 (6 bases). Germline V gives CDR1 SGHAT, CDR2 FQNNGV. The CDR3 runs to 15 residues. Trimming shortened V by 5 bases and J by 8 bases, and 19 bases separated the two germline ends. CDR3 DNA sequence: TGTGCCAGCAGCCCAGCCAGGGGCCTTGGGCACACCATATATTTT. Its translation is CASSPARGLGHTIYF.

V is TRBV4-1 and J is TRBJ1-2; tentatively, D is TRBD1 (5 bases). V was pared by 4 bases and J by 0 bases, with 9 bases between. The germline V gene has CDR1 MGHRA and CDR2 YSYEKL. The CDR3 runs 14 residues. The CDR3 region is CASSRQLANYGYTF. The CDR3 DNA reads TGCGCCAGCAGCCGACAGTTAGCTAACTATGGCTACACCTTC.

As regards this clone: One end of the junction is discordant with germline, which a read error may explain. V gene TRBV10-3 combines with J gene TRBJ1-6; D is possibly TRBD1 (6 bases). This CDR3 comprises 13 residues. Germline values: CDR1 ENHRY, CDR2 SYGVKD. CDR3 sequence: CAVRTVDISPLHF. CDR3 nucleotides: TGTGCCGTCAGGACAGTTGATATTTCACCCCTCCACTTT.

The chain has TRBV3-1 (or the pseudogene TRBV3-2) and TRBJ1-2; no definite D call. The ends were cut back, 0 bases at V and 4 bases at J, with 6 bases in the middle. This CDR3 has 13 residues. The germline gives CDR1 LGHDT, CDR2 YNNKEL (reference sequence). CDR3 nucleotides: TGTGCCAGCAGCCAAGATGAGGGCTATGGCTACACCTTC. The encoded protein is CASSQDEGYGYTF.

The V call is TRBV5-1, the J call TRBJ1-1; D is perhaps TRBD1 (5 bases). This CDR3 spans 14 amino acids. Trimming removed 0 bases at V and 4 bases at J, with 10 bases between. Germline V CDR1 and CDR2: SGHRS, YFSETQ. The CDR3 loop is CASSLGQWATEAFF. In DNA form, the CDR3 reads TGCGCCAGCAGCTTGGGACAGTGGGCCACTGAAGCTTTCTTT.

CDR3 sequence (DNA): TGTGCCAGCAGCGACCCCGCGGGGGGACGGCCGAACACCGGGGAGCTGTTTTTT. This sequence encodes CASSDPAGGRPNTGELFF. The V and J genes are TRBV6-2 or TRBV6-3 and TRBJ2-2; 8 nucleotides align to TRBD2. Germline trimming cut 6 bases from V and 0 bases from J; bases unmatched to any gene: 12. The CDR3 totals 18 residues. Germline lookup yields CDR1 MNHEY and CDR2 SVGEGT.

This clone came up a few times. The chain employs TRBV15 and TRBJ1-4, with 8 bases lining up with TRBD1. The CDR3 runs to 14 residues. The V and J ends lost 3 bases and 6 bases, in that order; junction bases with no gene match: 3. CDR1 LNHNV and CDR2 YYDKDF come from the germline V gene (reference sequence). This CDR3 reads CATSSRTGYEKLFF. The CDR3 DNA follows: TGTGCCACCAGCAGCCGGACAGGGTATGAAAAACTGTTTTTT.

CDR3 in amino acids: CASSSLSGQEYLYGYTF. The CDR3 coding sequence is TGTGCCAGCAGCTCACTTTCCGGACAGGAATATCTCTATGGCTACACCTTC. This chain uses TRBV13 with TRBJ1-2; TRBD1 matches at 7 bases. J lost 4 bases, V lost 4 bases, and 15 bases had no gene match. This CDR3 has 17 amino acids. CDR1 and CDR2 (germline): PRHDT, FYEKMQ (reference sequence).

The chain is built from TRBV19 and TRBJ1-1; 8 bases agree with TRBD1. Germline V gives CDR1 LNHDA, CDR2 SQIVND (reference sequence). The CDR3 extends over 14 amino acids. V shed 6 bases, J shed 7 bases, and the junction held 10 bases outside the gene matches. The CDR3 nucleotides are TGTGCCAGTAGAACCCGGACAGGGCGAGATGAAGCTTTCTTT. Translating gives CASRTRTGRDEAFF.

The chain combines TRBV2 with TRBJ2-3; D is uncertain. The CDR3 extends over 13 amino acids. The germline CDR1 and CDR2 sequences are SNHLY and FYNNEI. The V and J ends lost 10 bases and 3 bases respectively, with 14 bases between them. CDR3 DNA sequence: TGTGCCATAAGTTCCCCCGGGACAGATACGCAGTATTTT. Its translation is CAISSPGTDTQYF.

The CDR3 is CASSRNRARTDTQYF. The CDR3 DNA reads as TGTGCCAGCAGCCGGAACAGGGCAAGGACAGATACGCAGTATTTT. The J gene is TRBJ2-3, the V gene TRBV5-5; tentative D call: TRBD1 (6 bases). V gave up 4 bases and J gave up 3 bases, with 15 bases separating them. In germline, CDR1 is SGHKS, CDR2 YYEKEE (reference sequence). The CDR3 runs to 15 residues.

The chain recombines TRBV27 with TRBJ1-6; D uncertain. The CDR3 is 15 residues long. Germline CDR1 and CDR2: MNHEY and SMNVEV (reference sequence). V lost 0 bases to trimming and J lost 3 bases, with 6 bases between them. As DNA, the CDR3 is TGTGCCAGCAGTTTATCCCCAGGCTATAATTCACCCCTCCACTTT. Protein sequence: CASSLSPGYNSPLHF.

V gene TRBV11-1 combines with J gene TRBJ1-1; 7 bases align to TRBD1. The CDR3 length is 15 residues. Losses at the gene ends were 2 bases for V and 0 bases for J; bases not matched to a gene: 3. CDR1 SGHAT and CDR2 FQDESV come from the germline V gene (reference sequence). The CDR3 sequence: CASSLMGQMNTEAFF. DNA for the CDR3: TGTGCCAGCAGCTTAATGGGACAGATGAACACTGAAGCTTTCTTT.

The rearrangement joins TRBV20-1 to TRBJ1-4, with D unclear. This CDR3 is 13 amino acids long. Trimming removed 3 bases from V and 7 bases from J, with 12 bases in between. The germline gives CDR1 DFQATT, CDR2 SNEGSKA (reference sequence). CDR3 protein: CSASGQVAEKLFF. CDR3 bases: TGCAGTGCTAGTGGGCAGGTGGCTGAAAAACTGTTTTTT.

The chain recombines TRBV19 with TRBJ2-7; D uncertain. The V gene's germline CDR1 is LNHDA and CDR2 SQIVND (reference sequence). CDR3 length equals 15 residues. V was clipped by 3 bases and J by 0 bases, with 12 bases between them. The CDR3 DNA reads TGTGCCAGTAGTATCCCTCCTCTCGGCTCCTACGAGCAGTACTTC. Encoded protein: CASSIPPLGSYEQYF.

The V gene is TRBV3-1 (or the pseudogene TRBV3-2), the J gene TRBJ1-5; D gene ambiguous. CDR3 length equals 13 residues. V shed 2 bases and J shed 7 bases, with 9 bases lying between them. Germline V lookup: CDR1 LGHDT, CDR2 YNNKEL (reference sequence). This CDR3 reads CASSQIGSQPQHF. Here the CDR3 DNA reads TGTGCCAGCAGCCAAATCGGGAGCCAGCCCCAGCATTTT.